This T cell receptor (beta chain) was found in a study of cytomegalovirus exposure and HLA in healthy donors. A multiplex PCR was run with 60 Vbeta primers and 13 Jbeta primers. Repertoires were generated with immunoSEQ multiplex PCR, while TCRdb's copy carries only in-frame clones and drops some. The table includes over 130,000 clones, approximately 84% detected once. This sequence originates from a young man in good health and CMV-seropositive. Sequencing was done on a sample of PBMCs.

This CDR3 is CASSYVSVSYNEQFF. The CDR3 DNA is TGTGCCAGCAGTTACGTCTCGGTCTCCTACAATGAGCAGTTCTTC. The chain recombines TRBV6-5 with TRBJ2-1; D unresolved. Trimming removed 2 bases at V and 0 bases at J, with 8 bases between. The CDR3 has 15 amino acids. The V gene's germline CDR1 is MNHEY and CDR2 SVGAGI.